This TCR beta chain was captured in a study of shared clonotypes between healthy human individuals. Study-level background: CD4 naive and CD4 memory each took three plates per donor, while CD8 naive took two and CD8 memory one. Findings of the study overall: Generation of non-shared clonotypes was less probable than generation of clonotypes shared by all four donors.

Produced via immunoSEQ multiplex PCR; TCRdb's table is partial and in-frame only. The sample lists 2 million to 2.5 million clones; approximately 96% were seen once. As for this clone: Its antigen is not identified.

The healthy adult donors were HIV-negative and reported no recent acute infections or vaccinations. The receptor's source is a man aged 18-30 years in good health. The material sequenced was naive CD4+ T cells sorted from blood. Sample subset: CD45RA+ positively selected.

The CDR3 is CASSPRTSGSYNEQFF. The CDR3 DNA follows: TGTGCCAGCAGCCCCCGGACTAGCGGGTCCTACAATGAGCAGTTCTTC. The chain joins TRBV7-9 to TRBJ2-1, with 11 bases matching TRBD2. Germline CDR1 SEHNR, CDR2 FQNEAQ (reference sequence). The CDR3 has 16 residues. V trimming: 5 bases; J trimming: 1 base; junction bases outside the gene matches: 4. The whole variable domain, filled in from reference TRBV7-9 and TRBJ2-1, reads DTGVSQNPRHKITKRGQNVTFRCDPISEHNRLYWYRQTLGQGPEFLTYFQNEAQLEKSRLLSDRFSAERPKGSFSTLEIQRTEQGDSAMYLCASSPRTSGSYNEQFFGPGTRLTVL.